This T cell receptor (beta chain) was sequenced during a study of tumour-infiltrating T cells in Burkitt lymphoma. Study at large: This cohort included all epidemiological subtypes of Burkitt lymphoma. Productive clonality predicted overall and progression-free survival.

This CDR3 region has 11 residues. Trimming took off 5 bases at V and 2 bases at J, with 5 bases between the two ends. CDR1 and CDR2 (germline): SGHKS, YYEKEE (reference sequence). Some clones are missing from TCRdb's copy, which holds only in-frame ones; the method was immunoSEQ multiplex PCR. The table records approximately 46,000 clones, around 30% of them present only once. In its sample, this clone was seen a few times. Its antigen remains unidentified. Broader study findings: Many Burkitt lymphoma patients shared several public clonotypes.

Sequenced input: tumor tissue. This chain joins TRBV5-5 and TRBJ2-7, with D unclear. This receptor was taken from a human donor with Burkitt lymphoma. This CDR3 is CASRSAYEQYF. CDR3 bases: TGTGCCAGCAGATCTGCCTACGAGCAGTACTTC.